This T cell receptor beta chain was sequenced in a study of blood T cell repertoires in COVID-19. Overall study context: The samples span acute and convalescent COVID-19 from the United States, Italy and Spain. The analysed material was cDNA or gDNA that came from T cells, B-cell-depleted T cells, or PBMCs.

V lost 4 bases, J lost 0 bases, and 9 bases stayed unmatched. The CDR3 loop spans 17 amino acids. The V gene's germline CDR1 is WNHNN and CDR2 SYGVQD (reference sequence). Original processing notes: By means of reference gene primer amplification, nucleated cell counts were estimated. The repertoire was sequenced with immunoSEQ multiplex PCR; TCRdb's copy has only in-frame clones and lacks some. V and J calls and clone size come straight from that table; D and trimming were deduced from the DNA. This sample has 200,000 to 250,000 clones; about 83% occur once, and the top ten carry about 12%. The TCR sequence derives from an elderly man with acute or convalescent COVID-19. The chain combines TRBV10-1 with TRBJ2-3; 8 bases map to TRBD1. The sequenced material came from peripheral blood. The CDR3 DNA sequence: TGCGCCAGCAGTGGAGACAGGGGCTTAACTAGCACAGATACGCAGTATTTT. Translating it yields CASSGDRGLTSTDTQYF.